This is a list of T cell receptor beta chains from one sample in a study of OX40 agonist ivuxolimab in advanced cancers. The table came from immunoSEQ multiplex PCR; TCRdb's copy has only in-frame clones and leaves some out. This sample has about 18,000 clones, with 80% found just once. Sequenced material: CD4+ or CD8+ T cells sorted from blood, taken in a trial of the OX40 agonist ivuxolimab. The receptors were gathered from an adult with an advanced solid tumor such as melanoma, head and neck, liver or kidney cancer. Both conserved end residues are part of each CDR3. A D gene is named only where the DNA matches it firmly. Size tells how often a clone was seen (once, few, many) or the class of an expanded clone, and some rows leave it out.

abundance,v_gene,d_gene,j_gene,CDR3aa,CDR3nt
.,TRBV28,TRBD1,TRBJ1-4,CASRGTATNEKLFF,TGTGCCAGCAGAGGGACAGCAACTAATGAAAAACTGTTTTTT
.,TRBV6-5,.,TRBJ2-2,CASGISNTGELFF,TGTGCCAGCGGGATCTCGAACACCGGGGAGCTGTTTTTT
.,TRBV10-2,TRBD2,TRBJ2-1,CASSEFSSGYNEQFF,TGCGCCAGCAGTGAGTTTTCTAGCGGTTACAATGAGCAGTTCTTC
.,TRBV11-2,.,TRBJ1-2,CASSFAPGPLYGYTF,TGTGCCAGCAGCTTTGCTCCAGGGCCACTCTATGGCTACACCTTC
.,TRBV10-3,.,TRBJ1-1,CAITVRERGTEAFF,TGTGCCATCACAGTCAGGGAGAGGGGCACTGAAGCTTTCTTT
.,TRBV27,.,TRBJ2-1,CASSLPNRTPNEQFF,TGTGCCAGCAGTTTACCGAACAGGACTCCCAATGAGCAGTTCTTC
.,TRBV5-5,.,TRBJ1-5,CASSPLISNQPQHF,TGTGCCAGCAGCCCCCTGATTAGCAATCAGCCCCAGCATTTT
.,TRBV5-6,TRBD1,TRBJ2-6,CASSVDRVGANVLTF,TGTGCCAGCAGCGTAGACAGGGTTGGGGCCAACGTCCTGACTTTC
.,TRBV5-5,TRBD1,TRBJ2-7,CASSSGQGAYRYEQYF,TGTGCCAGCAGCTCCGGACAGGGGGCGTATCGGTACGAGCAGTACTTC
.,TRBV2,.,TRBJ2-5,CASSGVYETQYF,TGTGCCAGCTCAGGGGTTTACGAGACCCAGTACTTC
.,TRBV19,TRBD2,TRBJ2-1,CASSLSGTSAKNEQFF,TGTGCCAGTAGTCTCTCCGGGACTAGCGCGAAAAATGAGCAGTTCTTC
.,TRBV29-1,.,TRBJ2-2,CSARDGATGELFF,TGCAGCGCCCGGGACGGAGCCACCGGGGAGCTGTTTTTT
.,TRBV7-9,.,TRBJ1-1,CASSFAGEAFF,TGTGCCAGCAGCTTTGCGGGTGAAGCTTTCTTT
.,TRBV6-1,.,TRBJ2-7,CASSEVNRVYEQYF,TGTGCCAGCAGTGAAGTTAACAGGGTCTACGAGCAGTACTTC
once,TRBV30,.,TRBJ2-7,CAWSVLSYEQYF,TGTGCCTGGAGTGTCCTTAGCTACGAGCAGTACTTC
.,TRBV6-6,.,TRBJ1-1,CASSYGDTEAFF,TGTGCCAGCAGTTACGGGGACACTGAAGCTTTCTTT
once,TRBV28,.,TRBJ1-1,CASSFFTGALTEAFF,TGTGCCAGCAGTTTTTTCACCGGGGCGCTCACTGAAGCTTTCTTT
few,TRBV11-2,TRBD2,TRBJ2-1,CASSLETLAGREQFF,TGTGCCAGCAGCTTAGAGACTTTAGCGGGAAGGGAGCAGTTCTTC
few,TRBV11-2,.,TRBJ2-4,CASSLRAGLLF,TGTGCCAGCAGCTTAAGGGCAGGGCTCCTCTTC
.,TRBV27,TRBD1,TRBJ2-7,CASSWTGVKFDEQYF,TGTGCCAGCAGTTGGACAGGGGTAAAGTTCGACGAGCAGTACTTC
.,TRBV25-1,.,TRBJ2-7,CASSEMGSAYEQYF,TGTGCCAGCAGTGAAATGGGTTCCGCATACGAGCAGTACTTC
.,TRBV9,.,TRBJ1-2,CASSPPTSGYTF,TGTGCCAGCAGCCCCCCAACGAGTGGCTACACCTTC
.,TRBV7-9,.,TRBJ1-1,CASSTPSLGLQEAFF,TGTGCCAGCAGCACCCCTAGTCTAGGCCTCCAAGAAGCTTTCTTT
.,TRBV7-9,.,TRBJ1-2,CASSHGGASGYTF,TGTGCCAGCAGCCATGGAGGGGCCTCGGGCTACACCTTC
.,TRBV6-1,.,TRBJ1-4,CASGNNEKLFF,TGTGCCAGCGGCAACAATGAAAAACTGTTTTTT
once,TRBV6-5,.,TRBJ1-1,CASSYVEGAEAFF,TGTGCCAGCAGTTACGTGGAGGGGGCTGAAGCTTTCTTT
medium-sized,TRBV4-1,.,TRBJ1-1,CASSRGAGNTEAFF,TGCGCCAGCAGCCGGGGGGCAGGGAACACTGAAGCTTTCTTT
.,TRBV10-2,TRBD1,TRBJ1-1,CASSETGQGAFF,TGCGCCAGCAGTGAGACTGGACAGGGGGCTTTCTTT
.,TRBV13,.,TRBJ1-2,CASSLAGAGFYGYTF,TGTGCCAGCAGCTTAGCAGGGGCAGGGTTTTATGGCTACACCTTC
.,TRBV10-2,.,TRBJ2-5,CASSASYLETQYF,TGCGCCAGCAGCGCCAGCTATCTAGAGACCCAGTACTTC
few,TRBV18,.,TRBJ1-1,CASSPRGDTEAFF,TGTGCCAGCTCACCCCGGGGTGACACTGAAGCTTTCTTT
.,TRBV7-2,.,TRBJ1-2,CASSLDQGHELSF,TGTGCCAGCAGCTTAGATCAGGGGCACGAATTATCCTTC
.,TRBV29-1,TRBD2,TRBJ2-1,CSVEGVRTSGRDEQFF,TGCAGCGTTGAGGGGGTGAGGACTAGCGGGAGAGATGAGCAGTTCTTC
.,TRBV9,.,TRBJ2-5,CASSEGPLEETQYF,TGTGCCAGCTCGGAGGGGCCCTTGGAGGAGACCCAGTACTTC
once,TRBV7-9,.,TRBJ1-2,CASSSSLAQGVDGYTF,TGTGCCAGCAGCTCCAGCTTGGCTCAAGGGGTGGATGGCTACACCTTC
.,TRBV18,.,TRBJ2-7,CASSPRWDEGLRDEQYF,TGTGCCAGCTCACCACGATGGGACGAAGGCCTCAGGGACGAGCAGTACTTC
.,TRBV4-1,TRBD2,TRBJ2-1,CASSPRASGGPNNEQFF,TGCGCCAGCAGCCCGCGGGCTAGCGGGGGGCCTAACAATGAGCAGTTCTTC
.,TRBV28,TRBD1,TRBJ2-1,CASSRLGQGTGEQFF,TGTGCCAGCAGTCGCCTGGGACAGGGGACGGGTGAGCAGTTCTTC
once,TRBV27,.,TRBJ2-2,CASSLLLGAGELFF,TGTGCCAGCAGTTTACTTCTGGGGGCCGGGGAGCTGTTTTTT
.,TRBV29-1,.,TRBJ2-5,CSVEGATGETQYF,TGCAGCGTTGAAGGCGCCACAGGGGAGACCCAGTACTTC
.,TRBV5-1,TRBD1,TRBJ1-1,CASSTWQGGLDAFF,TGCGCCAGCAGCACCTGGCAGGGGGGCCTTGACGCTTTCTTT
.,TRBV7-3,TRBD2,TRBJ2-3,CASSFPAGDTDTQYF,TGTGCCAGCAGCTTCCCAGCGGGGGACACAGATACGCAGTATTTT
.,TRBV9,TRBD1,TRBJ2-7,CASSVGQGGEQYF,TGTGCCAGCAGCGTAGGACAGGGGGGCGAGCAGTACTTC
once,TRBV7-6,.,TRBJ2-7,CASSPGTGSSYEQYF,TGTGCCAGCAGCCCCGGGACGGGGAGCTCCTACGAGCAGTACTTC
.,TRBV7-9,.,TRBJ1-4,CASSLNPGIEELFF,TGTGCCAGCAGCTTAAACCCAGGCATCGAGGAACTGTTTTTT